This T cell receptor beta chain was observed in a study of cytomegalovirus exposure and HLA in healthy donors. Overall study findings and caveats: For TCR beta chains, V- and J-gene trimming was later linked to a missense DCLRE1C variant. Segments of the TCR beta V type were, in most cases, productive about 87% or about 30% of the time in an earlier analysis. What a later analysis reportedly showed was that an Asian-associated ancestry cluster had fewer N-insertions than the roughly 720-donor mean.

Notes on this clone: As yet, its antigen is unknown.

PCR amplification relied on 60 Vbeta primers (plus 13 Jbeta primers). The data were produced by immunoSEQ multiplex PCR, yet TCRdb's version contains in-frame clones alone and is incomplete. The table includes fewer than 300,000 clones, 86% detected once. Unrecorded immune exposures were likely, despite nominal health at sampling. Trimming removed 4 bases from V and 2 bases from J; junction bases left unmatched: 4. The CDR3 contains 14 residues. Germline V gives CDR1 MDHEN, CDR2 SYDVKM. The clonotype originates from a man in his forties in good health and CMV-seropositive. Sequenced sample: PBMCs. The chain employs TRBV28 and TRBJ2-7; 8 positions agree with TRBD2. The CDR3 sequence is CASSSGAGAYEQYF. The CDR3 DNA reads TGTGCCAGCAGTTCGGGAGCGGGAGCCTACGAGCAGTACTTC.